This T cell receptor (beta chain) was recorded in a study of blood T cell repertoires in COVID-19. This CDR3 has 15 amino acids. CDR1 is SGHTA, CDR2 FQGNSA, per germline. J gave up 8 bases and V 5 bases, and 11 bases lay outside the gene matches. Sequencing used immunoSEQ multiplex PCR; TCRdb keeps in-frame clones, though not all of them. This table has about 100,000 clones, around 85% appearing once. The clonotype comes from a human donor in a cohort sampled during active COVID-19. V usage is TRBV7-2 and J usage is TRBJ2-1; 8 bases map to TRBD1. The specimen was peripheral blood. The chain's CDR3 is CASSQQGAPGYEQFF. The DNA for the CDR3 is TGTGCCAGCAGCCAGCAGGGGGCGCCGGGGTATGAGCAGTTCTTC.